This passage covers 16 T cell receptor beta chains from one sample sequenced in a study of cytomegalovirus exposure and HLA in healthy donors. Sequencing was performed with immunoSEQ multiplex PCR; in TCRdb, only in-frame clones are kept and a portion is missing. This sample has about 160,000 clones, with roughly 96% found just once. Sequencing used PBMCs. The receptors stem from a young woman in good health and CMV-seronegative.

The chain combines TRBV10-2 with TRBJ2-3; 11 bases line up with TRBD2. The CDR3 has 15 amino acids. CDR1 is WSHSY, CDR2 SAAADI, per germline. The junction had 3 bases not matched to a gene; V was cut back by 3 bases and J by 4 bases. CDR3 loop: CASSEGGLAADTQYF. In DNA, the CDR3 is TGCGCCAGCAGTGAAGGGGGACTAGCGGCAGATACGCAGTATTTT.

J is TRBJ1-2 and V is TRBV6-1; TRBD1 agrees at 8 bases. V lost 4 bases to trimming and J lost 2 bases; unmatched junction nucleotides: 3. Per germline, CDR1 MNHNS and CDR2 SASEGT. The CDR3 runs to 14 residues. CDR3 region: CASSAGTGNYGYTF. In nucleotides, the CDR3 is TGTGCCAGCAGTGCCGGGACAGGAAACTATGGCTACACCTTC.

The chain carries TRBV5-4 and TRBJ1-6, with a weak D call TRBD1 (6 bases). V was pared by 4 bases and J by 6 bases, with 14 bases between. The CDR3 is 15 amino acids. CDR1 is SGHNT, CDR2 YYREEE, per germline (reference sequence). The CDR3 reads CASSIQGTSNSPLHF. As DNA, the CDR3 is TGTGCCAGCAGCATACAGGGAACTTCTAATTCACCCCTCCACTTT.

J is TRBJ2-6 and V is TRBV25-1; TRBD1 agrees at 8 bases. Germline-derived CDR1 and CDR2 are MGHDK and SYGVNS. The CDR3 sequence is 16 residues long. V trimming: 7 bases; J trimming: 4 bases; junction bases outside the gene matches: 9. The CDR3 DNA sequence: TGTGCCAGCATTGACTCAGGGGGCCTGGGGGCCAACGTCCTGACTTTC. Translation: CASIDSGGLGANVLTF.

V usage is TRBV19 and J usage is TRBJ2-7, with D tentatively TRBD1 (8 bases). There are 14 residues in the CDR3. From germline, CDR1 is LNHDA and CDR2 SQIVND (reference sequence). Trimming pared 3 bases from V and 4 bases from J, leaving 13 bases between. Here the CDR3 DNA reads TGTGCCAGTAGTATGGCACAGGGGGGGTACGAGCAGTACTTC. The encoded protein is CASSMAQGGYEQYF. Based on the CDR3 plus reference TRBV19 and TRBJ2-7, the full variable domain is DGGITQSPKYLFRKEGQNVTLSCEQNLNHDAMYWYRQDPGQGLRLIYYSQIVNDFQKGDIAEGYSVSREKKESFPLTVTSAQKNPTAFYLCASSMAQGGYEQYFGPGTRLTVT.

The chain combines TRBV27 with TRBJ2-3; D might be TRBD2 (6 bases). CDR1 MNHEY and CDR2 SMNVEV come from the germline V gene (reference sequence). The CDR3 runs to 14 residues. The V and J ends lost 5 bases and 6 bases respectively, with 15 bases between them. CDR3 region: CASSPRDSEDTQYF. CDR3 sequence (DNA): TGTGCCAGCAGTCCCCGGGACTCGGAGGATACGCAGTATTTT.

This clone was seen a single time. The rearrangement uses TRBV19 and TRBJ2-7, with a possible D match to TRBD2 (7 bases). The length of the CDR3 is 13 residues. The V gene lost 6 bases and the J gene lost 6 bases, with 15 bases spanning the gap. In germline, CDR1 is LNHDA, CDR2 SQIVND (reference sequence). CDR3 protein: CASSTVRGGEQYF. CDR3 bases: TGTGCCAGTAGCACCGTTAGGGGGGGCGAGCAGTACTTC.

The CDR3 DNA reads TGTGCCAGCAGCCGGGGCGGGGCCACGGGGACTAACTATGGCTACACCTTC. Its translation is CASSRGGATGTNYGYTF. The chain recombines TRBV5-4 with TRBJ1-2; maybe TRBD1 (5 bases). Germline CDR1 and CDR2: SGHNT and YYREEE (reference sequence). The V and J ends lost 4 bases and 0 bases respectively, with 19 bases between them. CDR3 length: 17 amino acids.

This rearrangement joins TRBV6-6 to TRBJ2-1; the D gene is possibly TRBD2 (6 bases). CDR1 is MNHNY and CDR2 is SVGAGI in the germline V gene (reference sequence). The CDR3 covers 14 residues. Trimming took off 7 bases at V and 8 bases at J, with 18 bases between the two ends. This CDR3 reads CASTRPGGVDEQFF. The CDR3 nucleotides are TGTGCCAGCACCCGACCAGGAGGGGTCGATGAGCAGTTCTTC.

This clone has only one observation. This rearrangement joins TRBV6-5 to TRBJ2-7, with TRBD1 matching over 11 bases. The junction had 4 bases not matched to a gene; V was cut back by 6 bases and J by 0 bases. Germline V gives CDR1 MNHEY, CDR2 SVGAGI. The CDR3 covers 15 residues. CDR3 in amino acids: CASRDRGLGSYEQYF. The CDR3 nucleotides read TGTGCCAGCAGGGACAGGGGGCTCGGCTCCTACGAGCAGTACTTC.

The gene calls are TRBV5-1 and TRBJ2-5; 8 bases match TRBD2. The CDR3 loop spans 15 amino acids. With 4 bases clipped from V and 5 bases from J, the junction kept 10 bases outside the gene matches. From germline, CDR1 is SGHRS and CDR2 YFSETQ. CDR3 bases: TGCGCCAGCAGCAGTGGACTAGCCGTGGGGGAGACCCAGTACTTC. Encoded protein: CASSSGLAVGETQYF.

This clone was seen a single time. The chain joins TRBV5-4 to TRBJ2-2; no clear D gene. From germline, CDR1 is SGHNT and CDR2 YYREEE (reference sequence). The CDR3 covers 14 residues. Trimming removed 4 bases at V and 3 bases at J, with 10 bases between. CDR3 residues: CASSRGADTGELFF. Written as DNA, the CDR3 is TGTGCCAGCAGCCGCGGTGCGGACACCGGGGAGCTGTTTTTT.

This chain joins TRBV6-1 and TRBJ2-3; 10 bases match TRBD2. The ends lost 1 base at V and 4 bases at J; junction bases unmatched: 2. This CDR3 spans 15 amino acids. Germline CDR1 reads MNHNS; CDR2 reads SASEGT. This chain's CDR3 is CASSEVAGGADTQYF. Written as DNA, the CDR3 is TGTGCCAGCAGTGAAGTAGCGGGGGGCGCAGATACGCAGTATTTT.

The rearrangement joins TRBV19 to TRBJ1-5, with TRBD1 matching 11 bases. The CDR3 is 16 residues long. The germline V gene encodes CDR1 LNHDA and CDR2 SQIVND (reference sequence). V shed 9 bases, J shed 4 bases, and the junction held 11 bases outside the gene matches. As DNA, the CDR3 is TGTGCCAGCAAACAGGACAGGGGGCGAAGTAATCAGCCCCAGCATTTT. Its protein product is CASKQDRGRSNQPQHF.

The chain recombines TRBV6-6 with TRBJ1-2, with TRBD1 matching 7 bases. CDR3 length: 14 residues. CDR1 is MNHNY, CDR2 SVGAGI, per germline (reference sequence). Trimming took 5 bases from V and 7 from J; bases not matched to a gene: 10. The CDR3 spells CASSIQGMEVGYTF. As DNA, the CDR3 is TGTGCCAGCAGTATACAGGGGATGGAGGTTGGCTACACCTTC.

The chain is built from TRBV30 and TRBJ2-4; TRBD1 might be the D (5 bases). Between the trimmed V and J ends, which lost 3 bases and 9 bases, there was a span of 12 bases. Germline V gene data show CDR1 as GTSNPN and CDR2 as SVGIG (reference sequence). CDR3 length: 12 amino acids. Here the CDR3 DNA reads TGTGCCTGGAGCCTAGGGGATGCCATTCAGTACTTC. It encodes CAWSLGDAIQYF.